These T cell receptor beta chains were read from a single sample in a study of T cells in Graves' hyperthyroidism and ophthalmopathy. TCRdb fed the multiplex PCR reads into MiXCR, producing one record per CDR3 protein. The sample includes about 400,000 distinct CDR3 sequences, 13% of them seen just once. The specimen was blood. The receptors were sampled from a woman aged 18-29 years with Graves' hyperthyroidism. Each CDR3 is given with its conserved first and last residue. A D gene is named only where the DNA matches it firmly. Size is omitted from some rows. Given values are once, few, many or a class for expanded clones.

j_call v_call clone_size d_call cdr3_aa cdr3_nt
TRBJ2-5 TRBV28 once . CASTGWETQYF TGTGCCAGCACAGGGTGGGAGACCCAGTACTTC
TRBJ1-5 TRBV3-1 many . CASSQGAAKAQHF TGTGCCAGCAGCCAAGGTGCAGCGAAAGCCCAGCATTTT
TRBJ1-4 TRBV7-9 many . CASTREGSGGKLFF TGTGCCAGCACCCGAGAGGGTTCCGGGGGAAAACTGTTTTTT
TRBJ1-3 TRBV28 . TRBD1 CASSSGQGGLDTIYF TGTGCCAGCAGTTCTGGACAGGGGGGATTGGACACCATATATTTT
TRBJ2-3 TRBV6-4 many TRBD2 CASSDSGTSGTDTQYF TGTGCCAGCAGTGACTCCGGGACTAGCGGCACAGATACGCAGTATTTT
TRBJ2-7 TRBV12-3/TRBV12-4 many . CASSFTARGDYEQYF TGTGCCAGCAGTTTTACTGCCAGAGGGGATTACGAGCAGTACTTC
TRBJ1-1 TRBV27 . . CASSFAYTEAFF TGTGCCAGCAGTTTCGCCTACACTGAAGCTTTCTTT
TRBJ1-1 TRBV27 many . CASSTATGQNTEAFF TGTGCCAGCAGTACCGCCACAGGGCAGAACACTGAAGCTTTCTTT
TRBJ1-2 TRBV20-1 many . CSARAARVLYGYTF TGCAGTGCTAGAGCCGCAAGAGTCCTCTATGGCTACACCTTC
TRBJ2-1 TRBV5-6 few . CASSLRAYNEQFF TGTGCCAGCAGCTTACGAGCGTACAATGAGCAGTTCTTC
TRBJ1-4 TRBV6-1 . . CASIRQPATNEKLFF TGTGCCAGCATTCGACAGCCTGCAACTAATGAAAAACTGTTTTTT
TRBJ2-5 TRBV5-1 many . CASSLEFGGGETQYF TGCGCCAGCAGCTTGGAATTCGGGGGCGGGGAGACCCAGTACTTC
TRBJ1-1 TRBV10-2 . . CASRAVNTEAFF TGCGCCAGCAGAGCCGTTAACACTGAAGCTTTCTTT
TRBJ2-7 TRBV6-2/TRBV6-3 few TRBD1 CASSYPTEWGTGHYEQYF TGTGCCAGCAGTTACCCCACCGAATGGGGGACAGGGCATTATGAGCAGTACTTC
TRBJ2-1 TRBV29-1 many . CSAERNEQFF TGCAGCGCCGAGAGGAATGAGCAGTTCTTC
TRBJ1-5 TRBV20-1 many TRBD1 CSARVPRGGNQPQHF TGCAGTGCTAGAGTTCCCAGGGGGGGCAATCAGCCCCAGCATTTT
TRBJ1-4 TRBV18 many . CASSPGGTREKLFF TGTGCCAGCTCACCGGGGGGGACCAGGGAAAAACTGTTTTTT
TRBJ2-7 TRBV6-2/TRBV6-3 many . CASSSLIGGEQYF TGTGCCAGCAGCTCTCTAATAGGGGGCGAGCAGTACTTC
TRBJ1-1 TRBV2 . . CASSDIGPEGMNTEAFF TGTGCCAGCAGTGATATTGGGCCGGAGGGGATGAACACTGAAGCTTTCTTT
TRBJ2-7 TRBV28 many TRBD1 CASRTGTGVLILREQYF TGTGCCAGCAGAACCGGGACAGGGGTTCTCATCCTCCGGGAGCAGTACTTC
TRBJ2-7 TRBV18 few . CASSPPTDAYEQYF TGTGCCAGCTCACCCCCAACGGACGCCTACGAGCAGTACTTC
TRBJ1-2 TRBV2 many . CASSERSYGYAF TGTGCCAGCAGTGAACGCAGCTATGGCTACGCCTTC